The clone carrying this T cell receptor beta chain came up a few times. Its antigen is as yet unknown. There are 12 residues in the CDR3. From germline, CDR1 is LNHDA and CDR2 SQIVND (reference sequence). Trimming took 4 bases from V and 9 from J; bases not matched to a gene: 3. This sample stems from a study of OX40 agonist ivuxolimab in advanced cancers. About the study: Administration of intravenous ivuxolimab to patients occurred every 2 weeks at 0.01 to 10 mg/kg. Two cutaneous melanoma patients and one hepatocellular carcinoma patient, three in all, had partial responses.

Method: immunoSEQ multiplex PCR; TCRdb's copy keeps in-frame clones and lacks some. The sample includes some 30,000 clones, approximately 90% of them seen just once. Notes on the study in general: Undetermined was the antigen specificity of the expanded peripheral T cells.

This chain uses TRBV19 with TRBJ2-1, with 7 bases aligning to TRBD2. Source: CD4+ or CD8+ T cells sorted from blood, taken in a trial of the OX40 agonist ivuxolimab. This TCR derives from an adult with an advanced solid tumor such as melanoma, head and neck, liver or kidney cancer. The CDR3 reads CASSSGSPEQFF. The DNA of the CDR3 is TGTGCCAGTAGTAGCGGGAGTCCTGAGCAGTTCTTC.